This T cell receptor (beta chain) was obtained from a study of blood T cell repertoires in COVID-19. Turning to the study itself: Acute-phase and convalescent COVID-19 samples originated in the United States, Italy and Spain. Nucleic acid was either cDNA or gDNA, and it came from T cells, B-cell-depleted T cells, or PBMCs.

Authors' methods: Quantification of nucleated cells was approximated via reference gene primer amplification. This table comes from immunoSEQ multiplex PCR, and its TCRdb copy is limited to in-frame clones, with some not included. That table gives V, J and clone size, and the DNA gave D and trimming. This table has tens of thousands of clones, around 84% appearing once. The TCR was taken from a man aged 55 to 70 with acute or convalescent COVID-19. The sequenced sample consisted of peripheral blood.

The CDR3 DNA is TGTGCCAGCAGTTACTCGAGCAGGGGCAATCAGCCCCAGCATTTT. This encodes CASSYSSRGNQPQHF. This chain connects TRBV6-2 or TRBV6-3 to TRBJ1-5, with D possibly TRBD1 on 5 matching bases. The CDR3 is 15 amino acids. Germline CDR1 MNHEY, CDR2 SVGEGT. The germline V and J ends were trimmed by 0 bases and 2 bases, with 8 bases remaining between them.